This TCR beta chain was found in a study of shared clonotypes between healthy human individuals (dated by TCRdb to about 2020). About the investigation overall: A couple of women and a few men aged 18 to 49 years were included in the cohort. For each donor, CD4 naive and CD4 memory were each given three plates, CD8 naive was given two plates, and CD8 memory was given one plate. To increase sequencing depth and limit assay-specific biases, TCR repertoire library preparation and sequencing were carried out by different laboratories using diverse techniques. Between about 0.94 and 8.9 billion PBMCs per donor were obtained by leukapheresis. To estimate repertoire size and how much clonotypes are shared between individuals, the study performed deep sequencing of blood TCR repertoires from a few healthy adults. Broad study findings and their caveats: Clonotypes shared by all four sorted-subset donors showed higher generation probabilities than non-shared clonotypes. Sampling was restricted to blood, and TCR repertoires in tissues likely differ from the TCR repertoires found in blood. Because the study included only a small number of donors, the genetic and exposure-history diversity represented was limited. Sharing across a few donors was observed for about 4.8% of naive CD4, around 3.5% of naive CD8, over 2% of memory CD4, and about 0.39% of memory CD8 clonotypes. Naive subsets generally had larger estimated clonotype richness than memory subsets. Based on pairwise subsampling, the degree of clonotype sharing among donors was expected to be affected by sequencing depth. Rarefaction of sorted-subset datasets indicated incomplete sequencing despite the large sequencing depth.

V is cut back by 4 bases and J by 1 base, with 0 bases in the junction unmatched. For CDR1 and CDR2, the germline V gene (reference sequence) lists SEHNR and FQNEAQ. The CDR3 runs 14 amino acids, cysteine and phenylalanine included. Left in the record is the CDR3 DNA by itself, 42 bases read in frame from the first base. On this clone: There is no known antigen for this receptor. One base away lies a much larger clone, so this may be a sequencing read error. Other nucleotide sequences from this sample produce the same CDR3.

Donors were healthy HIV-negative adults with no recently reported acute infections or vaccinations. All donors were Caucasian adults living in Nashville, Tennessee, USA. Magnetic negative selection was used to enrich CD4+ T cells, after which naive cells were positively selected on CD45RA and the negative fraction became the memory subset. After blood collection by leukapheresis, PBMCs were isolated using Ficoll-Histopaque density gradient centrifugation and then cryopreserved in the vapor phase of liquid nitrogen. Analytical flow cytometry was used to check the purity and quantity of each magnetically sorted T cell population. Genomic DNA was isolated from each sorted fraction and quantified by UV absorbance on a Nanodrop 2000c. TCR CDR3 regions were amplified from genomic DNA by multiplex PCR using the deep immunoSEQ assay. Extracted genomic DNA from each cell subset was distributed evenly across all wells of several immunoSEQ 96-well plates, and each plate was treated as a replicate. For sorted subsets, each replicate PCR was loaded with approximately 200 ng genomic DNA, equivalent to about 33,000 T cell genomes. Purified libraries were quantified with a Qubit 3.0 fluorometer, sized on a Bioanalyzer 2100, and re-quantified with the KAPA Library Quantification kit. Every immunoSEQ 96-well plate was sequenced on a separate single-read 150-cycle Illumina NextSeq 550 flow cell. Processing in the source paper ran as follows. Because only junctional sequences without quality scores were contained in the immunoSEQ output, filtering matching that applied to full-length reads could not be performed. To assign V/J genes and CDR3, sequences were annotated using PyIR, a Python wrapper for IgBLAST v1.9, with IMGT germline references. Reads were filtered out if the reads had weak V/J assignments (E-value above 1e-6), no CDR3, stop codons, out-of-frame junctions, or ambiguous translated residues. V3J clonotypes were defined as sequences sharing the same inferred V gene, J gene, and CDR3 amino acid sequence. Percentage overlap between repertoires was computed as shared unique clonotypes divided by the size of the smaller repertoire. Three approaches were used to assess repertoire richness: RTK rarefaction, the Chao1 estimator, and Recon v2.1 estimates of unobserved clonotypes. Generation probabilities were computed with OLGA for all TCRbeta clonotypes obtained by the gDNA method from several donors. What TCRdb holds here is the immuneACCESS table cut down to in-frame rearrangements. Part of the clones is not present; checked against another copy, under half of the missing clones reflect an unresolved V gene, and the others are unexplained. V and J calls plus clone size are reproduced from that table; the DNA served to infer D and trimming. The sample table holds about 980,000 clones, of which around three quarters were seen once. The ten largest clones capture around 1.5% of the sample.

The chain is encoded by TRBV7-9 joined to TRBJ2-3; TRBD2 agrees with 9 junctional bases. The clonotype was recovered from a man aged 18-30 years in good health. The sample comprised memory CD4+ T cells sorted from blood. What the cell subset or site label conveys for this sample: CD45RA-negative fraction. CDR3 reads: CASSWTSGTDTQYF. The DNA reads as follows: TGTGCCAGCAGCTGGACTAGCGGCACAGATACGCAGTATTTT.